The 20 T cell receptor beta chains in this list originate from one sample, sequenced in a study of PD-L1 blockade in urothelial cancer. The data were produced by immunoSEQ multiplex PCR, yet TCRdb's version contains in-frame clones alone and is incomplete. Among about 39,000 clones, roughly 89% were seen once, and the ten largest hold about 2%. The material sequenced was PBMCs, taken around atezolizumab (anti-PD-L1) treatment. These receptors originate from a man in his 60s with urothelial cancer.

J is TRBJ2-7 and V is TRBV6-5; tentative D call: TRBD1 (6 bases). V lost 2 bases and J 0 bases, leaving 11 bases between the germline ends. CDR1 is MNHEY and CDR2 is SVGAGI in the germline V gene. The CDR3 totals 15 residues. The CDR3 sequence is CASSYTQGPSYEQYF. The CDR3 DNA follows: TGTGCCAGCAGTTACACCCAGGGGCCCTCCTACGAGCAGTACTTC.

The chain is built from TRBV9 and TRBJ1-4, with 9 bases lining up with TRBD1. Germline V lookup: CDR1 SGDLS, CDR2 YYNGEE. The V and J ends lost 3 bases and 0 bases, in that order; junction bases with no gene match: 6. The CDR3 spans 17 residues. The CDR3 DNA reads TGTGCCAGCAGCGCCGGGACAGGGTTTGCAACTAATGAAAAACTGTTTTTT. Residues: CASSAGTGFATNEKLFF.

The chain has TRBV27 and TRBJ2-5; 8 positions match TRBD2. This CDR3 comprises 16 residues. V lost 1 base to trimming and J lost 2 bases; unmatched junction nucleotides: 6. The germline V gene encodes CDR1 MNHEY and CDR2 SMNVEV (reference sequence). CDR3 protein: CASSLWGSGAQETQYF. In DNA, the CDR3 is TGTGCCAGCAGTTTATGGGGTAGCGGGGCACAAGAGACCCAGTACTTC.

The chain recombines TRBV5-5 with TRBJ1-1; perhaps TRBD1 as D (5 bases). V lost 4 bases, J lost 6 bases, and 16 bases lay in between. CDR1 and CDR2 from the germline V gene are SGHKS and YYEKEE (reference sequence). The CDR3 is 14 residues long. CDR3 residues: CASSPEEGKAEAFF. CDR3 DNA sequence: TGTGCCAGCAGCCCCGAGGAGGGGAAGGCTGAAGCTTTCTTT.

The chain recombines TRBV6-1 with TRBJ1-1; D is undetermined. The CDR3 covers 13 residues. The germline V gene encodes CDR1 MNHNS and CDR2 SASEGT. V shed 6 bases and J shed 1 base, with 9 bases lying between them. CDR3 bases: TGTGCCAGCAGCGGACTCTGGAACACTGAAGCTTTCTTT. It translates to CASSGLWNTEAFF.

The V gene is TRBV10-3, the J gene TRBJ1-2; D might be TRBD1 (6 bases). The CDR3 has 14 residues. Germline V gene data show CDR1 as ENHRY and CDR2 as SYGVKD. Deletions cut 0 bases from V and 5 bases from J, with 10 bases between. CDR3: CAISESSGAYGYTF. The CDR3 DNA follows: TGTGCCATCAGTGAGTCGTCAGGGGCTTATGGCTACACCTTC.

CDR3 residues: CASSLEAGNLLHF. The CDR3 coding sequence is TGTGCCAGCAGTTTAGAAGCGGGGAATCTCCTCCACTTT. The chain couples TRBV28 to TRBJ1-6; D uncertain. The length of the CDR3 is 13 residues. The germline V gene encodes CDR1 MDHEN and CDR2 SYDVKM. V shed 2 bases and J shed 15 bases, with 14 bases lying between them.

This clone was picked up one time. The gene calls are TRBV27 and TRBJ2-5, with 9 bases lining up with TRBD2. The CDR3 has 15 amino acids. J was trimmed by 5 bases and V by 0 bases; bases with no gene match: 4. CDR1 and CDR2 from the germline V gene are MNHEY and SMNVEV (reference sequence). CDR3 sequence: CASSLSRGGRETQYF. The CDR3, as DNA: TGTGCCAGCAGTTTATCGCGGGGGGGCCGGGAGACCCAGTACTTC.

For the CDR3, the DNA is TGTGCCAGCAGGGAACGACAGGGCGGGAACACTGAAGCTTTCTTT. Its translation: CASRERQGGNTEAFF. This chain links TRBV6-5 with TRBJ1-1; 7 positions match TRBD1. The J segment lost 1 base and the V segment lost 6 bases, leaving 8 bases of the junction unmatched. The CDR3 contains 15 residues. In germline, CDR1 is MNHEY, CDR2 SVGAGI.

The chain joins TRBV6-6 to TRBJ2-2, with 8 positions matching TRBD1. V trimming: 8 bases; J trimming: 5 bases; junction bases outside the gene matches: 4. The CDR3 loop spans 13 amino acids. Germline values: CDR1 MNHNY, CDR2 SVGAGI (reference sequence). In nucleotides, the CDR3 is TGTGCCAGCCGGACAGGGTTGACCGGGGAGCTGTTTTTT. Its protein product is CASRTGLTGELFF.

This chain joins TRBV11-3 and TRBJ2-1; 8 bases agree with TRBD1. Germline CDR1 and CDR2: SGHNT and YENEEA. V trimming: 3 bases; J trimming: 9 bases; junction bases outside the gene matches: 13. There are 16 residues in the CDR3. DNA for the CDR3: TGTGCCAGCAGCTTCAAGGGACAGGAACCTTGGGGTGAGCAGTTCTTC. It yields the protein CASSFKGQEPWGEQFF.

The J gene is TRBJ2-7, the V gene TRBV18; perhaps TRBD1 as D (5 bases). Germline CDR1 KGHSH, CDR2 LQKENI. The CDR3 covers 14 residues. V was pared by 6 bases and J by 3 bases, with 15 bases between. For the CDR3, the DNA is TGTGCCAGCTCCGGAGCAAGGGGCAGCTACGAGCAGTACTTC. This translates into CASSGARGSYEQYF.

The rearrangement links TRBV12-5 to TRBJ1-1, with D perhaps matching TRBD1 (6 bases). V lost 1 base and J 6 bases, leaving 12 bases between the germline ends. The CDR3 covers 14 residues. Per the germline V gene, CDR1 is LGHNT and CDR2 is FRNRAP. CDR3 region: CASGLEGRGAEAFF. Written as DNA, the CDR3 is TGTGCTAGTGGTTTGGAGGGGAGGGGGGCTGAAGCTTTCTTT.

The genes are TRBV4-1 and TRBJ2-7; no clear D gene. This CDR3 has 14 amino acids. Trimming took 0 bases from V and 4 from J, leaving 10 bases between them. Germline CDR1 MGHRA, CDR2 YSYEKL. The CDR3 is CASSQDPFGYEQYF. In nucleotides, the CDR3 is TGCGCCAGCAGCCAAGACCCCTTCGGGTACGAGCAGTACTTC.

This clone was observed a few times. This sequence joins TRBV19 and TRBJ2-1, with TRBD2 identical over 11 bases. The germline gives CDR1 LNHDA, CDR2 SQIVND (reference sequence). With V trimmed by 5 bases and J by 5 bases, 5 bases remained unmatched. CDR3 size: 15 residues. In DNA, the CDR3 is TGTGCCAGTAGTCTACTAGCGGGAGTTAACAATGAGCAGTTCTTC. Amino acids: CASSLLAGVNNEQFF.

This clone showed up just once. The chain carries TRBV2 and TRBJ2-2; D remains ambiguous. Germline-derived CDR1 and CDR2 are SNHLY and FYNNEI. V was trimmed by 3 bases and J by 2 bases, leaving 10 bases between them. The CDR3 spans 15 residues. This CDR3 reads CASSESRRNTGELFF. DNA for the CDR3: TGTGCCAGCAGTGAGAGTAGAAGAAACACCGGGGAGCTGTTTTTT.

The CDR3 reads CASSQGAVGYTF. The CDR3 coding sequence is TGCGCCAGCAGCCAAGGGGCAGTCGGCTACACCTTC. The J gene is TRBJ1-2, the V gene TRBV4-1; unclear D gene. The V gene lost 1 base and the J gene lost 8 bases, with 8 bases spanning the gap. Germline assignment: CDR1 MGHRA and CDR2 YSYEKL. This CDR3 region has 12 residues.

This sequence joins TRBV7-3 and TRBJ2-1; 7 positions match TRBD1. Germline V gene data show CDR1 as SGHTA and CDR2 as FQGTGA. Unmatched junction bases numbered 9, after V lost 4 bases and J lost 9 bases. The CDR3 is 14 residues long. In DNA form, the CDR3 reads TGTGCCAGCAGCTCTACCCGACAGGGTGGTGAGCAGTTCTTC. Amino acids: CASSSTRQGGEQFF. The full variable domain, in which reference TRBV7-3 and TRBJ2-1 provide the parts outside the CDR3, is GAGVSQTPSNKVTEKGKYVELRCDPISGHTALYWYRQSLGQGPEFLIYFQGTGAADDSGLPNDRFFAVRPEGSVSTLKIQRTERGDSAVYLCASSSTRQGGEQFFGPGTRLTVL.

The chain joins TRBV18 to TRBJ2-3, with 8 positions matching TRBD1. Germline V lookup: CDR1 KGHSH, CDR2 LQKENI. V lost 3 bases to trimming and J lost 2 bases; unmatched junction nucleotides: 7. CDR3 length equals 16 residues. The CDR3 DNA reads as TGTGCCAGCTCACCCCCGCGGGGACAGGACACAGATACGCAGTATTTT. Its translation: CASSPPRGQDTDTQYF.

This CDR3 reads CASSPRTGNTIYF. As DNA, the CDR3 is TGTGCCAGTAGTCCCCGGACAGGGAACACCATATATTTT. This chain joins TRBV19 and TRBJ1-3; TRBD1 aligns across 8 bases. The CDR3 covers 13 residues. V was clipped by 5 bases and J by 7 bases; unmatched bases: 4. Germline V gene data show CDR1 as LNHDA and CDR2 as SQIVND (reference sequence).